The 8 T cell receptor beta chains below were found in one sample sequenced in a study of a mutant IDH1 vaccine in newly diagnosed glioma. No antigens are known for them. Regarding time point: week 5, during vaccination. What each vaccine dose contained was 300 ug of mutant IDH1 20-mer peptide, accompanied by topical imiquimod. Repertoires were generated with immunoSEQ multiplex PCR, while TCRdb's copy carries only in-frame clones and drops some. The profile shows tens of thousands of clones, about 91% of them singletons. This specimen was PBMCs, taken from a glioma patient whose treatment included an IDH1 peptide vaccine. The receptors stem from a woman aged 50 to 60 with glioma.

The chain employs TRBV5-4 and TRBJ2-4; D is undetermined. Per germline, CDR1 SGHNT and CDR2 YYREEE (reference sequence). The germline V and J ends were trimmed by 0 bases and 1 base, with 14 bases remaining between them. The CDR3 sequence is 17 residues long. In nucleotides, the CDR3 is TGTGCCAGCAGCTTGGCCGGATGGGGTCAGGCCAAAAACATTCAGTACTTC. This sequence encodes CASSLAGWGQAKNIQYF.

A single count supports this clone. V and J are TRBV27 and TRBJ2-1; 8 bases fit TRBD1. V lost 3 bases, J lost 0 bases, and 4 bases stayed unmatched. The CDR3 covers 16 residues. Germline V lookup: CDR1 MNHEY, CDR2 SMNVEV (reference sequence). The DNA for the CDR3 is TGTGCCAGCAGTTTGGGACAGGCCAGCTCCTACAATGAGCAGTTCTTC. As protein: CASSLGQASSYNEQFF.

This chain joins TRBV10-3 and TRBJ2-3, with D hard to call. Germline lookup yields CDR1 ENHRY and CDR2 SYGVKD. CDR3 length: 13 residues. Between the trimmed V and J ends, which lost 6 bases and 2 bases, there was a span of 9 bases. The DNA for the CDR3 is TGTGCCATCAGCGACGGAGACACAGATACGCAGTATTTT. Translating gives CAISDGDTDTQYF.

This clone was recorded once. V and J are TRBV4-1 and TRBJ2-2; 8 bases fit TRBD2. V gave up 4 bases and J gave up 7 bases; unmatched junction bases: 5. CDR3 size: 14 residues. Germline values: CDR1 MGHRA, CDR2 YSYEKL. This CDR3 is CASSLAGGVGELFF. As DNA, the CDR3 is TGCGCCAGCAGCCTGGCGGGAGGAGTCGGGGAGCTGTTTTTT.

The CDR3 loop reads CASSVEDGGTYEQYF. As DNA, the CDR3 is TGTGCCAGCAGCGTAGAGGACGGAGGGACCTACGAGCAGTACTTC. The V gene is TRBV9, the J gene TRBJ2-7; D is possibly TRBD2 (6 bases). The CDR3 is made up of 15 amino acids. In germline, CDR1 is SGDLS, CDR2 YYNGEE. Trimming removed 0 bases at V and 2 bases at J, with 12 bases between. The whole variable domain, remainder taken from reference TRBV9 and TRBJ2-7, is DSGVTQTPKHLITATGQRVTLRCSPRSGDLSVYWYQQSLDQGLQFLIQYYNGEERAKGNILERFSAQQFPDLHSELNLSSLELGDSALYFCASSVEDGGTYEQYFGPGTRLTVT.

V usage is TRBV10-2 and J usage is TRBJ2-3; the D gene is possibly TRBD2 (6 bases). Looked up from germline, CDR1 is WSHSY and CDR2 is SAAADI. V was pared by 6 bases and J by 1 base, with 17 bases between. This CDR3 is built from 16 residues. CDR3 loop: CASSLRERAGTDTQYF. CDR3 sequence (DNA): TGCGCCAGCAGCCTCCGGGAGCGCGCGGGCACAGATACGCAGTATTTT.

The rearrangement joins TRBV5-4 to TRBJ1-2; no clear D gene. The V gene lost 0 bases and the J gene lost 0 bases, with 9 bases spanning the gap. This CDR3 comprises 15 residues. Germline CDR1 is SGHNT and CDR2 is YYREEE (reference sequence). The CDR3 reads CASSLANRANYGYTF. In DNA, the CDR3 is TGTGCCAGCAGCTTGGCCAACAGAGCTAACTATGGCTACACCTTC.

A few counts support this clone. V usage is TRBV28 and J usage is TRBJ2-7, with no clear D. The CDR3 sequence is 12 residues long. Germline CDR1 is MDHEN and CDR2 is SYDVKM. The V and J ends lost 3 bases and 3 bases respectively, with 6 bases between them. DNA for the CDR3: TGTGCCAGCAGTTTTCAGAACTACGAGCAGTACTTC. Translated: CASSFQNYEQYF.